This T cell receptor (beta chain) was profiled in a study of CD8 T cells in Susac syndrome. An amount of RNA that ranged from roughly 0.45 to 1 ug was reverse transcribed with random hexamers. By means of immunoSEQ multiplex PCR, TCR beta CDR3 spanning 54 Vbeta and 13 Jbeta underwent amplification. MiXCR, applied by TCRdb to the immunoSEQ multiplex PCR reads, yields one record per CDR3 protein. This table holds around 80,000 distinct CDR3 sequences, around 94% found once. TCR beta sequences were obtained from blood CD8+ and CD4+ T cells. Negative isolation was used for CD8+ and CD4+ T cells and FACS enrichment for TEMRA cells. The sequenced sample was CD8+ T cells from PBMCs. The receptor comes from a human donor in good health.

The CDR3 DNA is TGTGCCAGCTCAACCCGACAGGGGCGGAACACTGAAGCTTTCTTT. Protein: CASSTRQGRNTEAFF. J is TRBJ1-1 and V is TRBV18, with 8 nucleotides matching TRBD1. The CDR3 is 15 residues long. The V gene end was trimmed by 5 bases and the J gene end by 1 base; junction bases not matched to a gene: 6. Germline CDR1 and CDR2: KGHSH and LQKENI.